The source of this TCR beta chain is a study of cytotoxic CD8 clonotypes in ibrutinib-treated CLL. Study results and caveats: Sustained-remission and progressing patients' sampling times differed. Clonality (at baseline) was higher than in age-matched healthy donors and tracked circulating CD8+ T-cell counts.

CDR1 and CDR2 from the germline V gene are SGHNT and YYREEE (reference sequence). The CDR3 consists of 15 residues. V gave up 4 bases and J gave up 2 bases; unmatched junction bases: 6. On this clone itself: The antigen remains unidentified.

With sequencing, the targeted depth ranged from 1 in 200,000 to 1 in 1 million T cells. The protocol was immunoSEQ multiplex PCR, while the TCRdb copy is restricted to in-frame clones and leaves out a portion. The profile shows around 160,000 clones, 81% of them singletons. The TCR sequence derives from a human donor with chronic lymphocytic leukemia. V is TRBV5-4 and J is TRBJ1-2; the match to TRBD1 covers 9 bases. The sample was PBMCs, taken after 12 months of ibrutinib treatment. The CDR3 DNA reads as TGTGCCAGCAGCCCTGGGGACAGGGCGAACTATGGCTACACCTTC. Translation gives CASSPGDRANYGYTF.